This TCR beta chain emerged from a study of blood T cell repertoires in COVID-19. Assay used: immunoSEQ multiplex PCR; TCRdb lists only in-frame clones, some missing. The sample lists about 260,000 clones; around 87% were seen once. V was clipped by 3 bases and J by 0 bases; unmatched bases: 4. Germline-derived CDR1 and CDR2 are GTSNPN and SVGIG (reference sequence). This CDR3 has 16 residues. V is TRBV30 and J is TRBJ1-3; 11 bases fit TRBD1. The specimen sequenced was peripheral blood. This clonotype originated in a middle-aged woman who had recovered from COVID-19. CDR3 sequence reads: CAWRNGTGGSGNTIYF. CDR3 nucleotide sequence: TGTGCCTGGAGAAACGGGACAGGGGGCTCTGGAAACACCATATATTTT.